Below, one T cell receptor beta chain is given with its context. The source of the sample is a study of long-term antiretroviral therapy in people with HIV. V lost 1 base, J lost 0 bases, and 10 bases lay in between. The CDR3 extends over 16 amino acids. Germline loops: CDR1 MNHNS, CDR2 SASEGT. Researchers ran immunoSEQ v3.0 at survey level. This table comes from immunoSEQ multiplex PCR, and its TCRdb copy is limited to in-frame clones, with some not included. The table has approximately 13,000 clones, around 89% seen once. The source was unsorted PBMCs, collected 2.1 years after starting antiretroviral therapy. This receptor was taken from a woman between 40 and 50 years old with HIV. The chain uses TRBV6-1 and TRBJ1-3; D might be TRBD1 (5 bases). CDR3 region: CASSEGGGSSGNTIYF. In DNA form, the CDR3 reads TGTGCCAGCAGTGAAGGCGGGGGAAGCTCTGGAAACACCATATATTTT.